This T cell receptor (beta chain) was captured in a study of regulatory T cells in long-lasting Graves disease. Time point reported: newly diagnosed GD, antithyroid drugs for less than 3 months. With RNA extracted from PBMCs as input, the TCR library was made. With iRepertoire HTBI primers and Arm-PCR of CDR3 regions, TCR beta libraries were built. TCRdb redid the calling of the multiplex PCR reads with MiXCR, one entry per CDR3 protein. The sample shows roughly 380,000 distinct CDR3 sequences, over 15% of them seen only once. This clonotype has a count of ten or more. Germline CDR1 GTSNPN, CDR2 SVGIG (reference sequence). V lost 3 bases and J lost 0, with 9 bases in between. The CDR3 length is 15 residues. These data were also reused for a study on T cells in Graves' hyperthyroidism and ophthalmopathy.

V usage is TRBV30 and J usage is TRBJ2-6; no reliable D call. The material sequenced was peripheral blood mononuclear cells (PBMCs), taken at new diagnosis, from a patient treated with antithyroid drugs. The source is a man in his forties or fifties with Graves disease. The CDR3 sequence: CAWSRPGSGANVLTF. CDR3 DNA sequence: TGTGCCTGGAGCCGTCCGGGCTCTGGGGCCAACGTCCTGACTTTC.